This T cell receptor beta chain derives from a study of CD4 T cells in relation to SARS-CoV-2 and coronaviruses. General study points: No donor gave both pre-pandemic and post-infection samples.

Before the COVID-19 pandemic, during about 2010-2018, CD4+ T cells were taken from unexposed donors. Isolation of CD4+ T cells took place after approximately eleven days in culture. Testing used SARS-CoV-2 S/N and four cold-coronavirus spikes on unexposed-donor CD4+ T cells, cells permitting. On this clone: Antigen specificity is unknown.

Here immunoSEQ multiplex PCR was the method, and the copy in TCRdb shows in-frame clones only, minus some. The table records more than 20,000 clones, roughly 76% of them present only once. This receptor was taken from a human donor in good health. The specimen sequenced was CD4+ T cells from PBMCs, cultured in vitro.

CDR3: CASRRTSRYEQYF. DNA for the CDR3: TGTGCCAGCAGAAGGACTAGTCGTTACGAGCAGTACTTC. This chain connects TRBV11-2 to TRBJ2-7, with 7 bases matching TRBD2. CDR1 and CDR2 from the germline V gene are SGHAT and FQNNGV. V gave up 6 bases and J gave up 4 bases; unmatched junction bases: 6. This CDR3 spans 13 amino acids.